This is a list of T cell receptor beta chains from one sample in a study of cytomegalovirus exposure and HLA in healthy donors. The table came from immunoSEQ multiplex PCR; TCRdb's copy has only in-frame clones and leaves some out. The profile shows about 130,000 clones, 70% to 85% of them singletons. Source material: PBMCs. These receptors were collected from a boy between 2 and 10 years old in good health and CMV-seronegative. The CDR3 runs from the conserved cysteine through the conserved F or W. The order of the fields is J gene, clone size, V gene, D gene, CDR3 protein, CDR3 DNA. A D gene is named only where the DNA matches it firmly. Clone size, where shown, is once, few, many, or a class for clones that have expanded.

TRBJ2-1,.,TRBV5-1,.,CASSPALLMENEQFF,TGCGCCAGCAGCCCGGCGCTCCTAATGGAGAATGAGCAGTTCTTC
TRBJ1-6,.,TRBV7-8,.,CASSLYGGLNSPLHF,TGTGCCAGCAGCTTATACGGGGGACTTAATTCACCCCTCCACTTT
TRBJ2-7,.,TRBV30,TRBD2,CAWSESSGGIYEQYF,TGTGCCTGGAGTGAGTCTAGCGGGGGAATTTACGAGCAGTACTTC
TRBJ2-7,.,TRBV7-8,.,CASSLSGPDEQYF,TGTGCCAGCAGCTTATCAGGGCCGGACGAGCAGTACTTC
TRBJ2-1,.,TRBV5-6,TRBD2,CASSGLGAGGPWAYNEQFF,TGTGCCAGCAGCGGCCTAGGCGCGGGAGGGCCTTGGGCCTACAATGAGCAGTTCTTC
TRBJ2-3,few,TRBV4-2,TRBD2,CASSQVGGGTDTQYF,TGTGCCAGCAGCCAAGTGGGGGGGGGCACAGATACGCAGTATTTT
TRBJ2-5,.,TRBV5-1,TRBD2,CASSPKTSGRASYLGETQYF,TGCGCCAGCAGCCCAAAGACTAGCGGGAGGGCCTCCTACCTTGGGGAGACCCAGTACTTC
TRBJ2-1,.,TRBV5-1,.,CASSLGRDSNEQFF,TGCGCCAGCAGCTTGGGGCGGGACAGCAATGAGCAGTTCTTC
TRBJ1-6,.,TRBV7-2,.,CASSSATGTPLHF,TGTGCCAGCAGTTCTGCCACGGGTACACCCCTCCACTTT
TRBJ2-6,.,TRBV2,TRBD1,CASGDRVLSGANVLTF,TGTGCCAGCGGGGACAGGGTTCTCTCTGGGGCCAACGTCCTGACTTTC
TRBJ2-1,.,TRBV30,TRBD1,CAWSPGTGASEQFF,TGTGCCTGGAGTCCCGGGACAGGGGCGAGTGAGCAGTTCTTC
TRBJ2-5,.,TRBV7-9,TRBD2,CASSELLSGRRETQYF,TGTGCCAGCAGCGAGCTCCTTAGCGGGAGGCGGGAGACCCAGTACTTC
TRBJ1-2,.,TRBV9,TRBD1,CASSVDRGQGGYGYTF,TGTGCCAGCAGCGTAGATCGGGGACAGGGAGGCTATGGCTACACCTTC
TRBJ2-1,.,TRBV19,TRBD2,CATQPREGYNEQFF,TGTGCCACACAACCGCGGGAGGGATACAATGAGCAGTTCTTC
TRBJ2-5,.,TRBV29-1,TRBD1,CSVEARTGLGETQYF,TGCAGCGTTGAAGCCCGGACAGGGTTGGGAGAGACCCAGTACTTC
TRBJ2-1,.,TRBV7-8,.,CASSPLAITGALFGFF,TGTGCCAGCAGCCCCCTGGCAATCACTGGAGCACTCTTTGGGTTCTTC
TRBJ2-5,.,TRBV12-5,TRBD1,CASGWTGDMQETQYF,TGTGCTAGTGGCTGGACAGGGGATATGCAAGAGACCCAGTACTTC
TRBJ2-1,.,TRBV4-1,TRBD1,CASRPPGQGTNEQFF,TGCGCCAGCAGGCCTCCGGGACAGGGTACAAATGAGCAGTTCTTC
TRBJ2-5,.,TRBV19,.,CASSIALRETQYF,TGTGCCAGTAGTATAGCTTTGAGGGAGACCCAGTACTTC
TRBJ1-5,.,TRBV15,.,CATSRGRNQPQHF,TGTGCCACCAGCAGAGGGCGGAATCAGCCCCAGCATTTT
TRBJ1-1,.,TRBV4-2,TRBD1,CASSHLTGQVGEAFF,TGTGCCAGCAGCCATCTTACGGGACAGGTAGGAGAAGCTTTCTTT
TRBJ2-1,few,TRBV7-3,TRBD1,CASSTDRDNEQFF,TGTGCCAGCAGCACCGACAGGGATAATGAGCAGTTCTTC
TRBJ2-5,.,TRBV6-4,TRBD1,CASSEGTGDQETQYF,TGTGCCAGCAGTGAAGGGACAGGGGATCAGGAGACCCAGTACTTC
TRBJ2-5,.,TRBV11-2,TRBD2,CASSLLGRGRGETQYF,TGTGCCAGCAGCCTTCTCGGGAGGGGAAGAGGGGAGACCCAGTACTTC
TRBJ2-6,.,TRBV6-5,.,CASSYSNPGGANVLTF,TGTGCCAGCAGTTACTCGAACCCAGGTGGGGCCAACGTCCTGACTTTC